This TCR beta chain was observed in a study of OX40 agonist ivuxolimab in advanced cancers. Study-wide context: The drug used for patients, ivuxolimab, was an agonistic anti-OX40 (CD134) antibody. Patients were around 83% male with ages roughly 23 to 85, mean about 65. Findings and caveats of the study: Expanded peripheral T-cell antigen specificity went undetermined.

The assay was immunoSEQ multiplex PCR, and TCRdb's table has in-frame clones only and misses some. This repertoire shows around 68,000 clones, approximately 90% found once; its top ten account for more than 1%. Note on this clone: The antigen remains undetermined.

Germline V gene lookup returns CDR1 SGHRS and CDR2 YFSETQ. The CDR3 covers 15 residues. Unmatched junction bases numbered 6, after V lost 1 base and J lost 4 bases. This receptor was taken from an adult with an advanced solid tumor such as melanoma, head and neck, liver or kidney cancer. Sample: CD4+ or CD8+ T cells sorted from blood, taken in a trial of the OX40 agonist ivuxolimab. The rearrangement uses TRBV5-1 and TRBJ2-5; 8 nucleotides line up with TRBD2. The CDR3 sequence is CASSLTGGRGETQYF. CDR3 in DNA: TGCGCCAGCAGCTTGACGGGGGGGCGCGGAGAGACCCAGTACTTC. The entire variable domain, with the rest obtained from reference TRBV5-1 and TRBJ2-5, is as follows: KAGVTQTPRYLIKTRGQQVTLSCSPISGHRSVSWYQQTPGQGLQFLFEYFSETQRNKGNFPGRFSGRQFSNSRSEMNVSTLELGDSALYLCASSLTGGRGETQYFGPGTRLLVL.